This T cell receptor beta chain was captured in a study of blood T cell repertoires in COVID-19. Assay used: immunoSEQ multiplex PCR; TCRdb lists only in-frame clones, some missing. Among approximately 310,000 clones listed, 85% were seen once. The length of the CDR3 is 11 residues. Germline V gene lookup returns CDR1 MGHRA and CDR2 YSYEKL. Trimming took off 4 bases at V and 8 bases at J, with 8 bases between the two ends. Specimen: PBMCs or T cells enriched from blood (not recorded which). The source of this sequence is a woman under 40 who had been exposed to COVID-19. The gene calls are TRBV4-1 and TRBJ1-1, with a tentative D call TRBD1 (6 bases). The CDR3 region has the DNA TGCGCCAGCAGCCGGGGGGGCGAAGCTTTCTTT. It translates to CASSRGGEAFF.